The entry that follows covers one TCR beta chain sequence. Its antigen is still unknown. These data come from a study of OX40 agonist ivuxolimab in advanced cancers. Overall study: Six ivuxolimab dose levels, 0.01 to 10 mg/kg, were given intravenously every 2 weeks.

Germline V gene data show CDR1 as MNHEY and CDR2 as SVGAGI. V lost 4 bases to trimming and J lost 3 bases, with 16 bases between them. This CDR3 spans 15 amino acids. Points from the study as a whole: Clonal expansion by week 6 occurred in CD4+ and CD8+ blood T cells (at 0.1 to 3.0 mg/kg).

Clones were read by immunoSEQ multiplex PCR, and TCRdb kept only the in-frame ones, dropping some. The data contain approximately 75,000 clones, more than 75% of them singletons. The source of this sequence is an adult with an advanced solid tumor such as melanoma, head and neck, liver or kidney cancer. V gene TRBV6-5 combines with J gene TRBJ2-7; no clear D gene. Sample: CD4+ or CD8+ T cells sorted from blood, taken in a trial of the OX40 agonist ivuxolimab. The CDR3 sequence: CASSLGYPPNYEQYF. Here the CDR3 DNA reads TGTGCCAGCAGTTTGGGGTACCCCCCTAACTACGAGCAGTACTTC.